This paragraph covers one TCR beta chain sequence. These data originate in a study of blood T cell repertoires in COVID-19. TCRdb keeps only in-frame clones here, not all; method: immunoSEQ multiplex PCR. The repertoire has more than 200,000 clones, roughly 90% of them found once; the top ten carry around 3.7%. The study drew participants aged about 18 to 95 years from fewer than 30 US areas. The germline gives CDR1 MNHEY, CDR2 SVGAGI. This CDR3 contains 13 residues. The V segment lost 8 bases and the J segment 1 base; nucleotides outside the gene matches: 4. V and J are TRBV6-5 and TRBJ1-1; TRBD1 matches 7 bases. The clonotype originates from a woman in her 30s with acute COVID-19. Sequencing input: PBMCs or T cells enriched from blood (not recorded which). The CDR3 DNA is TGTGCCAGCGTCCGGGACAGGAACACTGAAGCTTTCTTT. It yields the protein CASVRDRNTEAFF.